These T cell receptor beta chains were read from a single sample in a study of CD8 T cells in ankylosing spondylitis. TCRdb re-called the 5' RACE reads with MiXCR, one entry per CDR3 protein. The sample includes 220,000 or so distinct CDR3 sequences, under 12% of them seen just once. The sequenced material came from blood, either unsorted or a sorted T cell fraction (not recorded which). These receptors were obtained from a male donor with ankylosing spondylitis or in good health (not recorded which). The CDR3 runs from the conserved cysteine through the conserved F or W. The order of the fields is J gene, D gene, clone size, V gene, CDR3 protein, CDR3 DNA. The D gene is left open where the match is weak. Clone size appears in some rows only: once, few, many, or a class for an expanded clone.

TRBJ1-6,NA,NA,TRBV7-8,CASSLSKGNSPLHF,TGTGCCAGCAGCTTAAGCAAGGGTAATTCACCCCTCCACTTT
TRBJ2-1,NA,few,TRBV20-1,CSARERAGTSHYNEQFF,TGCAGTGCTAGAGAACGGGCCGGGACTTCCCACTACAATGAGCAGTTCTTC
TRBJ1-2,TRBD1,many,TRBV20-1,CSASATTGALGYTF,TGCAGTGCCTCAGCCACGACAGGGGCTCTCGGCTACACCTTC
TRBJ2-3,TRBD2,many,TRBV20-1,CSARRAGGADTQYF,TGCAGTGCTAGAAGAGCGGGGGGTGCAGATACGCAGTATTTT
TRBJ2-1,TRBD1,many,TRBV24-1,CATSDPGQDRDEQFF,TGTGCCACCAGTGATCCGGGACAGGATAGGGATGAGCAGTTCTTC
TRBJ2-3,TRBD2,many,TRBV18,CASSPQAGGTDTQYF,TGTGCCAGCTCACCACAAGCGGGGGGCACAGATACGCAGTATTTT
TRBJ2-2,TRBD2,many,TRBV5-7,CASSCRGTSGEPGELFF,TGTGCCAGCAGCTGCAGAGGGACTAGCGGGGAGCCCGGGGAGCTGTTTTTT
TRBJ1-4,TRBD1,few,TRBV5-5,CASSSQGAANEKLFF,TGTGCCAGCAGTTCCCAGGGGGCGGCTAATGAAAAACTGTTTTTT
TRBJ1-2,NA,many,TRBV9,CASSSGWEYGYTF,TGTGCCAGCAGCTCCGGGTGGGAGTATGGCTACACCTTC
TRBJ2-1,NA,few,TRBV7-2,CASSLKGTYNEQFF,TGTGCCAGCAGCTTAAAGGGGACCTACAATGAGCAGTTCTTC
TRBJ2-3,NA,NA,TRBV3-1,CASSRRVADTDTQYF,TGTGCCAGCAGTCGGCGGGTGGCGGACACAGATACGCAGTATTTT
TRBJ2-1,TRBD2,many,TRBV29-1,CSVVASGGASQFF,TGCAGCGTTGTGGCTAGCGGGGGGGCGTCGCAGTTCTTC
TRBJ2-7,NA,NA,TRBV7-7,CASSLDGTAGEQYF,TGTGCTAGCAGCTTAGACGGGACAGCGGGAGAGCAGTACTTC
TRBJ1-5,NA,few,TRBV19,CASRSGGASNQPQHF,TGTGCCAGTAGGTCCGGGGGCGCGAGCAATCAGCCCCAGCATTTT
TRBJ2-2,NA,many,TRBV24-1,CATSASRDTGELFF,TGTGCCACCAGTGCCTCCCGGGACACCGGGGAGCTGTTTTTT
TRBJ1-5,TRBD1,NA,TRBV2,CASSKDRGYQPQHF,TGTGCCAGCAGTAAAGACAGGGGCTATCAGCCCCAGCATTTT
TRBJ2-3,NA,few,TRBV7-3,CASSLFGGETDTQYF,TGTGCCAGCAGCTTATTTGGCGGGGAGACAGATACGCAGTATTTT
TRBJ1-1,NA,NA,TRBV18,CASCRQNMNTEAFF,TGTGCCAGCTGCCGACAGAATATGAACACTGAAGCTTTCTTT
TRBJ2-1,NA,few,TRBV7-2,CASRGGIRGEQFF,TGTGCCAGCAGGGGAGGAATCCGGGGTGAGCAGTTCTTC
TRBJ1-5,TRBD1,many,TRBV7-2,CASSFDRDQPQHF,TGTGCCAGCAGCTTCGACAGGGATCAGCCCCAGCATTTT